What follows is one TCR beta chain and its context. This sample is part of a study of blood T cell repertoires in COVID-19. Looking at the study overall: Collection of acute and convalescent COVID-19 samples took place in the United States, Italy and Spain.

The Seattle patients joined while their infection was active and were tracked longitudinally afterward. Germline CDR1 and CDR2: SGHVS and FQNEAQ. Trimming took 4 bases from V and 4 from J, leaving 14 bases between them. The CDR3 is made up of 14 amino acids. Measured with immunoSEQ multiplex PCR; TCRdb has only the in-frame clones, and not every one. The table lists roughly 260,000 clones, around 92% of them singletons. This TCR was sampled from a person between 18 and 30 years old with COVID-19, enrolled during active disease. Sample: peripheral blood. The chain couples TRBV7-8 to TRBJ2-7; D gene ambiguous. CDR3 DNA: TGTGCCAGCAGCTCCGGTCGGAGTGGGTACGAGCAGTACTTC. Encoded protein: CASSSGRSGYEQYF. Looking up the rest from reference TRBV7-8 and TRBJ2-7 gives the full variable domain: GAGVSQSPRYKVAKRGQDVALRCDPISGHVSLFWYQQALGQGPEFLTYFQNEAQLDKSGLPSDRFFAERPEGSVSTLKIQRTQQEDSAVYLCASSSGRSGYEQYFGPGTRLTVT.